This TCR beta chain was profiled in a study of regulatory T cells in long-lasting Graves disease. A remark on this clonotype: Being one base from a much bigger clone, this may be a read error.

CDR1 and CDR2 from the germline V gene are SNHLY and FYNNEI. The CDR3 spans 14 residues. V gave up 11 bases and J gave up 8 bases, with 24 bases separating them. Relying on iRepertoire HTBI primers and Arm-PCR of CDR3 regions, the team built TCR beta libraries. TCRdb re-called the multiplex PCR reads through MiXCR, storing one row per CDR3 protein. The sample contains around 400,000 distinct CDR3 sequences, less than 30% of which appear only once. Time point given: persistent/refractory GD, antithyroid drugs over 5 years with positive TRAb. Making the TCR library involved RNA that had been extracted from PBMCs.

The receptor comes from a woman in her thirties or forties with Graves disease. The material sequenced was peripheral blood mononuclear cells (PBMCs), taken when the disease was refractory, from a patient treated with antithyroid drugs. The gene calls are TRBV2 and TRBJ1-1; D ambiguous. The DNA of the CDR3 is TGTGCCGGCACCCCAAATTGGGCGGGCCGGGAAGCTTTCTTT. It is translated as CAGTPNWAGREAFF.